This TCR beta chain was identified in a study of T cell responses to AZD1222 COVID-19 vaccine. Study summary: Analysis merged second doses at about 4 or about 12 weeks.

Produced via immunoSEQ multiplex PCR; TCRdb's table is partial and in-frame only. This repertoire shows some 130,000 clones, approximately 84% found once; its top ten account for around 22%. Trimming removed 7 bases at V and 3 bases at J, with 7 bases between. CDR1 is MNHEY, CDR2 SVGAGI, per germline. This CDR3 is 11 amino acids long. The sequences come from peripheral blood, collected on day 0 of AZD1222 vaccination. The receptor was isolated from an adult in good health. The chain joins TRBV6-5 to TRBJ2-7, with unresolved D. Here the CDR3 reads CASTRNYEQYF. DNA of the CDR3: TGTGCCAGCACCCGAAACTACGAGCAGTACTTC.